The sequence of this TCR beta chain was determined in a study of blood T cell repertoires in COVID-19. In the study overall: Sample material is recorded as cDNA or gDNA derived from T cells, B-cell-depleted T cells, or PBMCs.

V lost 0 bases to trimming and J lost 3 bases; unmatched junction nucleotides: 5. The CDR3 has 16 residues. Germline loops: CDR1 SGHVS, CDR2 FQNEAQ. Original analysis: Nucleated cell counts were estimated from reference gene primer amplification. This table comes from immunoSEQ multiplex PCR, and its TCRdb copy is limited to in-frame clones, with some not included. The V and J calls and clone size come from that table; D and trimming were worked out from the DNA. Seen here are 350,000 or so clones, about 90% observed once, and the top ten hold about 0.93%. The cohort comprised adults aged about 18 to 100 years residing in about two dozen US areas.

Sequenced input: PBMCs or T cells enriched from blood (not recorded which). The receptor comes from a woman in her 30s who had recovered from COVID-19. This chain links TRBV7-8 with TRBJ2-7, with 10 bases that match TRBD1. CDR3 loop: CASSLAGTGVNYEQYF. DNA of the CDR3: TGTGCCAGCAGCTTAGCGGGGACAGGGGTAAACTACGAGCAGTACTTC. The full variable domain, its missing parts supplied by reference TRBV7-8 and TRBJ2-7, is GAGVSQSPRYKVAKRGQDVALRCDPISGHVSLFWYQQALGQGPEFLTYFQNEAQLDKSGLPSDRFFAERPEGSVSTLKIQRTQQEDSAVYLCASSLAGTGVNYEQYFGPGTRLTVT.